The 10 T cell receptor beta chains listed next were all sequenced from one sample in a study of post-analysis software for immune sequencing data. Overall study findings and caveats: When patients were compared with controls, 4 or 5 TRBV segments were more frequent, TRBV5-6, TRBV5-1 and TRBV20-1 among them.

Researchers reported that TCR beta cDNA libraries carried unique molecular identifiers. TCRdb re-called the PCR reads through MiXCR, storing one row per CDR3 protein. This sample yields 550,000 to 700,000 distinct CDR3 sequences, of which 44% are seen a single time; 1.5% to 2% belongs to the top ten. Their antigens remain unidentified. The sequenced material came from blood. These receptors were taken from a girl aged 10-17 years with multiple sclerosis.

This clonotype was seen more than once but under ten times. The chain employs TRBV7-3 and TRBJ2-3; D might be TRBD2 (6 bases). The CDR3 is made up of 14 amino acids. In germline, CDR1 is SGHTA, CDR2 FQGTGA. Between the trimmed V and J ends, which lost 8 bases and 0 bases, there was a span of 12 bases. Here the CDR3 DNA reads TGTGCCAGCGCGGGGAAAACTAGCACAGATACGCAGTATTTT. Residues: CASAGKTSTDTQYF.

A few counts support this clonotype. This chain's CDR3 is CASRALAGGDNEQFF. The CDR3 coding sequence is TGTGCCAGCAGAGCACTAGCGGGAGGGGACAATGAGCAGTTCTTC. The chain is built from TRBV2 and TRBJ2-1; 13 nucleotides agree with TRBD2. Trimming cost V 6 bases and J 5 bases; bases outside gene matches: 4. Per the germline V gene, CDR1 is SNHLY and CDR2 is FYNNEI. The CDR3 is 15 residues long.

J is TRBJ2-3 and V is TRBV3-1; TRBD2 agrees at 14 bases. V was pared by 3 bases and J by 0 bases, with 5 bases of the junction left unmatched. The germline CDR1 and CDR2 sequences are LGHDT and YNNKEL (reference sequence). The CDR3 loop spans 18 amino acids. The CDR3 sequence: CASSQGLAGASSTDTQYF. The CDR3 DNA reads TGTGCCAGCAGCCAGGGACTAGCGGGGGCGAGTAGCACAGATACGCAGTATTTT.

The gene calls are TRBV5-8 and TRBJ2-7; D remains ambiguous. The J call could be wrong; TRBJ2-5 is a better fit for the DNA end. Germline CDR1 reads SGHTS; CDR2 reads YDEGEE. The CDR3 runs 14 residues. CDR3 in amino acids: CASSLFVTMETQYF. The CDR3 DNA follows: TGTGCCAGCAGCTTATTTGTGACAATGGAGACCCAGTACTTC.

The rearrangement uses TRBV3-1 and TRBJ2-7; perhaps D is TRBD1 or TRBD2 (5 bases each). Deletions cut 5 bases from V and 1 base from J, with 15 bases between. The CDR3 is made up of 15 amino acids. The germline V gene has CDR1 LGHDT and CDR2 YNNKEL (reference sequence). In DNA, the CDR3 is TGTGCCAGCAGCGGCTCATGGGGACCTTCCTACGAGCAGTACTTC. Translation gives CASSGSWGPSYEQYF.

V gene TRBV24-1 combines with J gene TRBJ1-2; D not certain. Germline CDR1 is KGHDR and CDR2 is SFDVKD. The CDR3 runs 14 residues. V was clipped by 1 base and J by 2 bases, with 7 bases between them. The CDR3 protein is CATSDFGRNYGYTF. The CDR3 DNA follows: TGTGCCACCAGTGATTTCGGCCGAAACTATGGCTACACCTTC.

This clonotype was seen many times. The V and J genes are TRBV10-2 and TRBJ2-6; 7 bases agree with TRBD2. This CDR3 has 17 residues. CDR1 and CDR2 (germline): WSHSY, SAAADI. Trimming cost V 2 bases and J 0 bases; bases outside gene matches: 4. In DNA form, the CDR3 reads TGCGCCAGCAGTGAGAGGGAGGGGAGCTCTGGGGCCAACGTCCTGACTTTC. As protein: CASSEREGSSGANVLTF.

CDR3 residues: CSVVAGNTEAFF. DNA for the CDR3: TGCAGCGTTGTTGCTGGAAATACTGAAGCTTTCTTT. V gene TRBV29-1 combines with J gene TRBJ1-1; D is unresolved. The CDR3 has 12 residues. Germline CDR1 reads SQVTM; CDR2 reads ANQGSEA. V dropped 4 bases and J dropped 5 bases, with 11 bases sitting between them.

A few counts support this clonotype. The genes are TRBV12-3 or TRBV12-4 and TRBJ2-1, with TRBD2 matching over 11 bases. This CDR3 comprises 16 residues. Losses at the gene ends were 6 bases for V and 2 bases for J; bases not matched to a gene: 6. CDR3: CASSTGTSGTYNEQFF. CDR3 in DNA: TGTGCCAGCAGCACTGGGACTAGCGGAACCTACAATGAGCAGTTCTTC.

The chain carries TRBV4-2 and TRBJ2-5; 7 nucleotides line up with TRBD2. CDR1 is LGHNA and CDR2 is YNFKEQ in the germline V gene. With 1 base clipped from V and 4 bases from J, the junction kept 6 bases outside the gene matches. The CDR3 loop spans 15 amino acids. DNA of the CDR3: TGTGCCAGCAGCCAAGGAAAGGGAGGGTTAGAGACCCAGTACTTC. It is translated as CASSQGKGGLETQYF.